Listed below are T cell receptor beta chains from one sample, sequenced in a study of T cells in Graves' hyperthyroidism and ophthalmopathy. TCRdb passed the multiplex PCR reads through MiXCR, listing each CDR3 protein once. The data hold approximately 360,000 distinct CDR3 sequences, with 15% to 19% observed a single time. Sequencing input: blood. The origin of the receptors is a woman under 30 with Graves' hyperthyroidism that later progressed to Graves' ophthalmopathy. The CDR3 runs from the conserved cysteine through the conserved F or W. The order of the fields is J gene, D gene, V gene, clone size, CDR3 protein, CDR3 DNA. The D gene is left open where the match is weak. Part of the rows lack a size; the others show once, few, many or a class for expanded clones.

j_call: TRBJ2-4
d_call: TRBD1
v_call: TRBV20-1
clone_size: NA
cdr3_aa: CSASSTGVAKNIQYF
cdr3_nt: TGCAGTGCTAGCTCGACAGGGGTGGCCAAAAACATTCAGTACTTC

j_call: TRBJ2-6
d_call: NA
v_call: TRBV7-3
clone_size: NA
cdr3_aa: CASSSLNSGADVLTF
cdr3_nt: TGTGCCAGCAGCTCATTGAACTCTGGGGCCGACGTCCTGACTTTC

j_call: TRBJ1-2
d_call: NA
v_call: TRBV7-8
clone_size: many
cdr3_aa: CASSLGVEGYTF
cdr3_nt: TGTGCCAGCAGCTTGGGGGTCGAAGGCTACACCTTC

j_call: TRBJ2-5
d_call: NA
v_call: TRBV5-4
clone_size: NA
cdr3_aa: CASSKTEAVGRETQYF
cdr3_nt: TGTGCCAGCAGCAAGACCGAAGCGGTTGGGCGGGAGACCCAGTACTTC

j_call: TRBJ2-1
d_call: NA
v_call: TRBV2
clone_size: NA
cdr3_aa: CASSQRFVASSYNEQFF
cdr3_nt: TGTGCCAGCAGCCAAAGATTTGTGGCAAGCTCCTACAATGAGCAGTTCTTC

j_call: TRBJ2-7
d_call: TRBD2
v_call: TRBV28
clone_size: many
cdr3_aa: CASSTPVGRVASGRVSYEQYF
cdr3_nt: TGTGCCAGCAGTACGCCTGTGGGCAGGGTGGCTAGCGGGAGGGTGTCCTACGAGCAGTACTTC

j_call: TRBJ2-7
d_call: NA
v_call: TRBV28
clone_size: many
cdr3_aa: CASSLFGRSISYEQYF
cdr3_nt: TGTGCCAGCAGTTTATTTGGCAGGTCCATCTCCTACGAGCAGTACTTC

j_call: TRBJ2-7
d_call: TRBD2
v_call: TRBV20-1
clone_size: many
cdr3_aa: CSARVLADEQYF
cdr3_nt: TGCAGTGCTAGAGTTCTAGCGGACGAGCAGTACTTC

j_call: TRBJ1-2
d_call: NA
v_call: TRBV5-8
clone_size: NA
cdr3_aa: CASSRIAYGYTF
cdr3_nt: TGTGCCAGCAGCCGCATAGCATACGGCTACACCTTC

j_call: TRBJ1-1
d_call: NA
v_call: TRBV28
clone_size: many
cdr3_aa: CASSLGDPNTEAFF
cdr3_nt: TGTGCCAGCAGTTTAGGTGACCCGAACACTGAAGCTTTCTTT

j_call: TRBJ2-1
d_call: NA
v_call: TRBV7-8
clone_size: many
cdr3_aa: CASSLAVGHYNEQFF
cdr3_nt: TGTGCCAGCAGCTTAGCGGTGGGACACTACAATGAGCAGTTCTTC